This is a list of T cell receptor beta chains from one sample in a study of breast tumors, draining lymph nodes, adjacent tissues. TCRdb independently ran MiXCR on the multiplex PCR reads; one entry per CDR3 protein. The sample includes about 230,000 distinct CDR3 sequences, about 30% of them seen just once. Sequencing was carried out using axillary lymph node tissue. The receptor source for this set is a female donor with breast cancer. Some clones in this sample may be carry-over from other donors' samples. The CDR3 runs from the conserved cysteine through the conserved F or W. A D gene is named only where the DNA matches it firmly. Clone size is shown for a subset of rows, as once, few, many or a class of expanded clone.

clone size,J gene,D gene,V gene,CDR3 protein,CDR3 DNA
few,TRBJ2-5,NA,TRBV5-1,CASSLMGGQDTQYF,TGCGCCAGCAGCTTGATGGGCGGTCAAGACACCCAGTACTTC
NA,TRBJ1-4,NA,TRBV9,CASSRTRAATTVLFF,TGTGCCAGCAGCCGAACTCGGGCAGCCACCACGGTGCTGTTTTTT
NA,TRBJ2-5,NA,TRBV20-1,CSARDGAVVETQYF,TGCAGTGCTAGAGATGGGGCGGTGGTAGAGACCCAGTACTTC
many,TRBJ2-7,NA,TRBV24-1,CATSDRRVSYEQYF,TGTGCCACCAGTGATCGGCGGGTCTCCTACGAGCAGTACTTC
NA,TRBJ1-1,NA,TRBV29-1,CSVDPTGTNTEAFF,TGCAGCGTTGACCCTACAGGGACGAACACTGAAGCTTTCTTT
many,TRBJ2-7,NA,TRBV5-1,CASSDATYEQYF,TGCGCCAGCAGCGACGCAACCTACGAGCAGTACTTC
NA,TRBJ2-3,NA,TRBV9,CASSVAGGGGTDTQYF,TGTGCCAGCAGCGTAGCAGGGGGTGGAGGGACAGATACGCAGTATTTT
many,TRBJ2-5,NA,TRBV5-1,CASSTGSLQETQYF,TGCGCCAGCTCAACCGGCAGTTTACAAGAGACCCAGTACTTC
many,TRBJ1-2,TRBD1,TRBV4-3,CASSQDASGTGTYGYTF,TGCGCCAGCAGCCAAGACGCCTCCGGGACAGGGACCTATGGCTACACCTTC
many,TRBJ1-3,NA,TRBV11-2,CASSHGPGNTIYF,TGTGCCAGCAGCCACGGGCCCGGAAACACCATATATTTT
NA,TRBJ2-5,TRBD2,TRBV20-1,CSVGTSGSTQYF,TGCAGTGTCGGTACTAGCGGGAGCACCCAGTACTTC
many,TRBJ1-5,TRBD1,TRBV28,CASSILRTGLRNQPQHF,TGTGCCAGCAGTATACTTAGGACAGGGTTACGAAATCAGCCCCAGCATTTT
NA,TRBJ1-3,NA,TRBV9,CASSVGLTSSTDTIYF,TGTGCCAGCAGCGTAGGGTTGACTAGCAGCACAGATACCATATATTTT
many,TRBJ2-3,NA,TRBV2,CASSEHRLTDTQYF,TGTGCCAGCAGTGAGCACAGACTCACAGATACGCAGTATTTT
many,TRBJ2-2,NA,TRBV7-9,CASSWDPGGELFF,TGTGCCAGCAGCTGGGACCCGGGCGGGGAGCTGTTTTTT
many,TRBJ2-1,NA,TRBV9,CASSVSRGPNEQFF,TGTGCCAGCAGCGTCTCTAGGGGTCCCAATGAGCAGTTCTTC
many,TRBJ1-5,TRBD1,TRBV30,CAWRVGQGDQPQHF,TGTGCCTGGAGGGTGGGACAGGGCGACCAGCCCCAGCATTTT
many,TRBJ1-4,NA,TRBV4-1,CASSQDLLRAATNEKLFF,TGCGCCAGCAGCCAAGATTTATTACGGGCAGCAACTAATGAAAAACTGTTTTTT
NA,TRBJ2-5,NA,TRBV12-5,CTSGLSLGMVTGSGKETQYF,TGTACTAGTGGTTTGTCCCTTGGGATGGTCACCGGGTCGGGTAAAGAGACCCAGTACTTC
many,TRBJ2-7,TRBD1,TRBV25-1,CASQDRASYEQYF,TGTGCCAGCCAAGACAGGGCGTCCTACGAGCAGTACTTC
many,TRBJ2-7,NA,TRBV30,CAWSGGLANYEQYF,TGTGCCTGGAGTGGGGGTCTAGCGAACTACGAGCAGTACTTC
NA,TRBJ2-1,TRBD2,TRBV20-1,CSASKASGNNEQFF,TGCAGTGCTAGCAAGGCTAGCGGGAACAATGAGCAGTTCTTC
NA,TRBJ1-1,NA,TRBV9,CASSVKSGTEAFF,TGTGCCAGCAGCGTGAAATCGGGGACTGAAGCTTTCTTT
many,TRBJ1-6,NA,TRBV27,CASSTNNSPLHF,TGTGCCAGCAGTACCAATAATTCACCCCTCCACTTT
NA,TRBJ1-1,TRBD1,TRBV15,CATSRWDREAEAFF,TGTGCCACCAGCAGATGGGACAGGGAGGCTGAAGCTTTCTTT
many,TRBJ2-2,NA,TRBV14,CASSQEQNPNTGELFF,TGTGCCAGCAGCCAAGAGCAGAATCCGAACACCGGGGAGCTGTTTTTT
few,TRBJ1-5,NA,TRBV28,CASSFDSQVSNQPQHF,TGTGCCAGCAGTTTTGATAGTCAGGTTAGCAATCAGCCCCAGCATTTT
many,TRBJ1-4,NA,TRBV30,CAWSVGRGAGEKLFF,TGTGCCTGGAGTGTGGGTCGGGGGGCTGGGGAAAAACTGTTTTTT
few,TRBJ1-2,NA,TRBV4-3,CASSQGSGLNYGYTF,TGCGCCAGCAGCCAAGGGTCGGGTCTCAACTATGGCTACACCTTC
many,TRBJ2-7,TRBD2,TRBV18,CASSPSLRGTYEQYF,TGTGCCAGCTCACCCTCCCTGCGGGGGACCTACGAGCAGTACTTC
many,TRBJ2-1,TRBD2,TRBV11-3,CASSQGGTSGSVHEQFF,TGTGCCAGCAGCCAAGGGGGGACTAGCGGATCGGTCCATGAGCAGTTCTTC
many,TRBJ1-5,NA,TRBV2,CASSGGNQPQHF,TGTGCCAGCAGTGGGGGGAATCAGCCCCAGCATTTT
NA,TRBJ2-1,NA,TRBV29-1,CSARLESYNEQFF,TGCAGCGCCCGACTAGAATCCTACAATGAGCAGTTCTTC
NA,TRBJ1-1,NA,TRBV30,CAWSYQANTEAFF,TGTGCCTGGAGTTATCAAGCGAACACTGAAGCTTTCTTT
many,TRBJ2-7,TRBD1,TRBV19,CASSIGQGTYEQYF,TGTGCCAGTAGTATTGGACAGGGCACTTACGAGCAGTACTTC
once,TRBJ2-3,TRBD2,TRBV20-1,CSASPGGSADTQYF,TGCAGTGCTAGTCCCGGCGGGAGCGCAGATACGCAGTATTTT
many,TRBJ2-1,TRBD2,TRBV30,CAWSVLSTSPEQFF,TGTGCCTGGAGTGTACTCTCGACTAGCCCTGAGCAGTTCTTC